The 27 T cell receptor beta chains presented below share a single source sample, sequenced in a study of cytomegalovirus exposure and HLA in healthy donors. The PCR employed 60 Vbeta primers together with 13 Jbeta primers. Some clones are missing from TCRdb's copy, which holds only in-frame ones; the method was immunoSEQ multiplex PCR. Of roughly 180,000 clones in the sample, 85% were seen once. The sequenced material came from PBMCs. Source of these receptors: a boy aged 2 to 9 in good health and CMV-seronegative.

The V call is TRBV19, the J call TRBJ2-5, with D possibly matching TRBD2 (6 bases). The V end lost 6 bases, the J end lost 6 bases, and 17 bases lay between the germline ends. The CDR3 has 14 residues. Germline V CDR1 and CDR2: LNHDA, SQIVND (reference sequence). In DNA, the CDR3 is TGTGCCAGTAGATCGCAGGTGGGGGGACAGACCCAGTACTTC. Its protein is CASRSQVGGQTQYF.

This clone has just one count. CDR3 DNA sequence: TGCGCCAGCAGTGAGTTAGCGGGGGGGCCCACAGATACGCAGTATTTT. This translates into CASSELAGGPTDTQYF. The chain has TRBV10-1 and TRBJ2-3; TRBD2 aligns across 11 bases. The CDR3 consists of 16 residues. The germline V gene has CDR1 WNHNN and CDR2 SYGVQD (reference sequence). V gave up 1 base and J gave up 2 bases; unmatched junction bases: 2.

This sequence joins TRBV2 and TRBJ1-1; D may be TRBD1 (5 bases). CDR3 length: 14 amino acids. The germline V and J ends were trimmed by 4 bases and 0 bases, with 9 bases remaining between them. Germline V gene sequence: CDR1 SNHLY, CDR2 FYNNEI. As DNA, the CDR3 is TGTGCCAGCAGTGCCAGACAGATGAACACTGAAGCTTTCTTT. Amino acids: CASSARQMNTEAFF. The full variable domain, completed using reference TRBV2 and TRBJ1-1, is EPEVTQTPSHQVTQMGQEVILRCVPISNHLYFYWYRQILGQKVEFLVSFYNNEISEKSEIFDDQFSVERPDGSNFTLKIRSTKLEDSAMYFCASSARQMNTEAFFGQGTRLTVV.

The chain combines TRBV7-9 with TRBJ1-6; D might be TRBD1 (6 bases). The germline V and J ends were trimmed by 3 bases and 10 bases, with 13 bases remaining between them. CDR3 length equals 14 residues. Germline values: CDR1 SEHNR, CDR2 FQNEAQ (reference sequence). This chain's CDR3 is CASSLNREWSPLHF. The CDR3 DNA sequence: TGTGCCAGCAGCTTGAACAGGGAATGGTCACCCCTCCACTTT.

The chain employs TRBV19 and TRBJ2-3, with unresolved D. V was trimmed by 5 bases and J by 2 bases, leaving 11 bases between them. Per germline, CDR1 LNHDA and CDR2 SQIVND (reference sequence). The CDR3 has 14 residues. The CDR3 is CASSLNFLTDTQYF. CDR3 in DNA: TGTGCCAGTAGTTTAAACTTTCTCACAGATACGCAGTATTTT.

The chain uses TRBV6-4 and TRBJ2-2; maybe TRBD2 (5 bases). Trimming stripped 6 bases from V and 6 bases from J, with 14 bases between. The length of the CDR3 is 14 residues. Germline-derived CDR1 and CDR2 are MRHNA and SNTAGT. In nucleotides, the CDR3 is TGTGCCAGCAGGCCCGGCCCGAGGGCCGGGGAGCTGTTTTTT. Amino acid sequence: CASRPGPRAGELFF.

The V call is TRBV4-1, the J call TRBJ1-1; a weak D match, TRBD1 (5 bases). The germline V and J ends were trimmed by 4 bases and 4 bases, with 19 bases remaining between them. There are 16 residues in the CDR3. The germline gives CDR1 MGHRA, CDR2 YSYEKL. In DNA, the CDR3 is TGCGCCAGCAGCCTTACCTTGAGCAGGGAGGGCACTGAAGCTTTCTTT. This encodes CASSLTLSREGTEAFF.

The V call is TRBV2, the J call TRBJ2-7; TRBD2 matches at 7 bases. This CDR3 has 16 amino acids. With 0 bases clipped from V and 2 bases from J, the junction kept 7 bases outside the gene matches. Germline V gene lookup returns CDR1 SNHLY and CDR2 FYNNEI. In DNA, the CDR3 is TGTGCCAGCAGTGAAGCCGGGCCAGGGAGGGCCTACGAGCAGTACGTC. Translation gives CASSEAGPGRAYEQYV.

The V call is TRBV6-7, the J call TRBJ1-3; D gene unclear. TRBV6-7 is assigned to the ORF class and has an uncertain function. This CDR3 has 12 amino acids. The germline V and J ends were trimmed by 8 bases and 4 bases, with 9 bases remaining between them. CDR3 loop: CASLEWGNTIYF. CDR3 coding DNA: TGTGCCAGCCTTGAGTGGGGAAACACCATATATTTT.

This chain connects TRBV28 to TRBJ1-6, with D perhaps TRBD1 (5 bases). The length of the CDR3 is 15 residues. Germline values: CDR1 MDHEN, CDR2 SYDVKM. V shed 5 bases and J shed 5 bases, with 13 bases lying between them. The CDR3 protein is CASSPSGEHNSPLHF. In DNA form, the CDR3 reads TGTGCCAGCAGTCCGTCGGGGGAACATAATTCACCCCTCCACTTT.

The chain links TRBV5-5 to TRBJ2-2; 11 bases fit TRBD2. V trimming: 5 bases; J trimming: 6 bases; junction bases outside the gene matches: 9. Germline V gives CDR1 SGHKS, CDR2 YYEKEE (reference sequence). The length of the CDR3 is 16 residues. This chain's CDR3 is CASRLPGLAASGELFF. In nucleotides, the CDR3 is TGTGCCAGCAGATTACCGGGACTAGCGGCGTCCGGGGAGCTGTTTTTT.

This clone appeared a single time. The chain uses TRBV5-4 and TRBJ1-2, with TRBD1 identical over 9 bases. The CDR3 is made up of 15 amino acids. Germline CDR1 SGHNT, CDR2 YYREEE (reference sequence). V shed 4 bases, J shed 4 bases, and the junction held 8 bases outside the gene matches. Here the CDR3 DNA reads TGTGCCAGCAGCCCACAGGGGGCTCATAGCTATGGCTACACCTTC. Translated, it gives CASSPQGAHSYGYTF.

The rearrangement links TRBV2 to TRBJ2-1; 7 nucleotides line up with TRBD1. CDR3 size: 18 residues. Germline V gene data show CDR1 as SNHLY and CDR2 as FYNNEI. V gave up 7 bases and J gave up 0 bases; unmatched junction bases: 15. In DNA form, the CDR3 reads TGTGCCAGCAATAGGAGACAGGGTAATTCGGTCTCCTACAATGAGCAGTTCTTC. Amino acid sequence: CASNRRQGNSVSYNEQFF.

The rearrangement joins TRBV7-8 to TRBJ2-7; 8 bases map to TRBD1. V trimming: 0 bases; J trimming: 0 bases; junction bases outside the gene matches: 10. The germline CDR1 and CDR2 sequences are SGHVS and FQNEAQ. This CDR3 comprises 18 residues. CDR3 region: CASSLAVAGGANSYEQYV. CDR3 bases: TGTGCCAGCAGCTTAGCGGTTGCAGGGGGCGCGAACTCCTACGAGCAGTACGTC.

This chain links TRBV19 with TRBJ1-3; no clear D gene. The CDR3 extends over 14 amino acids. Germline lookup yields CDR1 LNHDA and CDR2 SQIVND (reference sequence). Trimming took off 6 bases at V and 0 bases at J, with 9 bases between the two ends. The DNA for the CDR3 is TGTGCCAGTAGATGGAGTGCCTCTGGAAACACCATATATTTT. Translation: CASRWSASGNTIYF.

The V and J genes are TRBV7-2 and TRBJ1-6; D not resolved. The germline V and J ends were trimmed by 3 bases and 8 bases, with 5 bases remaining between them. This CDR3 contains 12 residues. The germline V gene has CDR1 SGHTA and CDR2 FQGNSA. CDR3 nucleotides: TGTGCCAGCAGCTTCGGTTATTCACCCCTCCACTTT. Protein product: CASSFGYSPLHF. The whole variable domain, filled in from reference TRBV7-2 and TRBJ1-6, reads GAGVSQSPSNKVTEKGKDVELRCDPISGHTALYWYRQSLGQGLEFLIYFQGNSAPDKSGLPSDRFSAERTGGSVSTLTIQRTQQEDSAVYLCASSFGYSPLHFGNGTRLTVT.

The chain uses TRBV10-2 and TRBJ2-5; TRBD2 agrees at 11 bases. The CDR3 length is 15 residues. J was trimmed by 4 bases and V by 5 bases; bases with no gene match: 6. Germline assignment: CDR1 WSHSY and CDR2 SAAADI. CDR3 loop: CASSLLAGDLETQYF. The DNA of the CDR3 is TGCGCCAGCAGTTTACTAGCGGGAGACTTAGAGACCCAGTACTTC.

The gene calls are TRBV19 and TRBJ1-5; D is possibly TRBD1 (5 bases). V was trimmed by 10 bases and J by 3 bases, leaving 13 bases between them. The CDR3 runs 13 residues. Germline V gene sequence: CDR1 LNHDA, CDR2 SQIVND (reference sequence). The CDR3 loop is CATGAANNQPQHF. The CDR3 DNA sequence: TGTGCCACTGGGGCAGCTAACAATCAGCCCCAGCATTTT.

CDR3 amino acids: CASSLRTDMNTEAFF. The CDR3 coding sequence is TGTGCCAGCTCACTCCGGACAGACATGAACACTGAAGCTTTCTTT. V usage is TRBV18 and J usage is TRBJ1-1; possibly TRBD1 for D (6 bases). V shed 4 bases and J shed 0 bases, with 12 bases lying between them. This CDR3 has 15 amino acids. Germline V gene data show CDR1 as KGHSH and CDR2 as LQKENI.

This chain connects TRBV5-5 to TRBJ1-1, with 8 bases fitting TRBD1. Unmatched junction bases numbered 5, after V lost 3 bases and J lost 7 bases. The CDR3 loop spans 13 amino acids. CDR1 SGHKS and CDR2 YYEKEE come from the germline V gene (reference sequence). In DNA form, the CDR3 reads TGTGCCAGCAGCTCTGACAGGGGAGGTGAAGCTTTCTTT. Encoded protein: CASSSDRGGEAFF.

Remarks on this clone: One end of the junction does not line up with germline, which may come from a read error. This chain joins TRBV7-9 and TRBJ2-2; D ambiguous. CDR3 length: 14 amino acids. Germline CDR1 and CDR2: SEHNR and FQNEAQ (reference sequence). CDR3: CSSSLGRNTGELFF. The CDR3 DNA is TGTTCCAGCAGCTTAGGCAGGAACACCGGGGAGCTGTTTTTT.

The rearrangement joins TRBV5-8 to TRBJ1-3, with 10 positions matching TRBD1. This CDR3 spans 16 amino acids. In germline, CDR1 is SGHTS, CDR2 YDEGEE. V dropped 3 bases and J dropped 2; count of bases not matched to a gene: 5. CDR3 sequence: CASSWPGTGAGNTIYF. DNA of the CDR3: TGTGCCAGCAGCTGGCCCGGGACAGGGGCTGGAAACACCATATATTTT.

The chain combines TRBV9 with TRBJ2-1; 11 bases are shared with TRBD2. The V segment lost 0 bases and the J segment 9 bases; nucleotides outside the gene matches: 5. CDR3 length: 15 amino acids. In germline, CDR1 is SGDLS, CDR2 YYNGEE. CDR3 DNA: TGTGCCAGCAGCGTAGTAGCGGGAGGGCCGGCTGAGCAGTTCTTC. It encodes CASSVVAGGPAEQFF.

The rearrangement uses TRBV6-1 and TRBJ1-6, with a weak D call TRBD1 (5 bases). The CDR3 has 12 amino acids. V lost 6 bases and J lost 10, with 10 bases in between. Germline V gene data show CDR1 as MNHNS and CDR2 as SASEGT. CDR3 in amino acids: CASSQDRSPLHF. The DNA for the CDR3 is TGTGCCAGCAGCCAAGACAGATCACCCCTCCACTTT.

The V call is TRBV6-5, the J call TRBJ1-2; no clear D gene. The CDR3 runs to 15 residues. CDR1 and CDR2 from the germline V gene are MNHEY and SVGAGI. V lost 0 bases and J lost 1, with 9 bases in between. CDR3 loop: CASSYSGRLNYGYTF. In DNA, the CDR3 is TGTGCCAGCAGTTACTCTGGCAGGCTTAACTATGGCTACACCTTC.

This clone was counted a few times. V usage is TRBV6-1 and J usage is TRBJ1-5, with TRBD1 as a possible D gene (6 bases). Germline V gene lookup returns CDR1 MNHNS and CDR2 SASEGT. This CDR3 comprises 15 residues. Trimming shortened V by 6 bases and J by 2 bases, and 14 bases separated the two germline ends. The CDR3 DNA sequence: TGTGCCAGCAGCGAAACAGGGATCGGCAATCAGCCCCAGCATTTT. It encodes CASSETGIGNQPQHF.

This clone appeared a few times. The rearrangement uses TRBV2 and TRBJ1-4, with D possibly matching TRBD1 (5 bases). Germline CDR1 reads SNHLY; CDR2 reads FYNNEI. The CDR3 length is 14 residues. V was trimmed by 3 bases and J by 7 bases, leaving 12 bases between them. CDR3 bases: TGTGCCAGCAGTGATAAGGGGTATGGTGAAAAACTGTTTTTT. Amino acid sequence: CASSDKGYGEKLFF.